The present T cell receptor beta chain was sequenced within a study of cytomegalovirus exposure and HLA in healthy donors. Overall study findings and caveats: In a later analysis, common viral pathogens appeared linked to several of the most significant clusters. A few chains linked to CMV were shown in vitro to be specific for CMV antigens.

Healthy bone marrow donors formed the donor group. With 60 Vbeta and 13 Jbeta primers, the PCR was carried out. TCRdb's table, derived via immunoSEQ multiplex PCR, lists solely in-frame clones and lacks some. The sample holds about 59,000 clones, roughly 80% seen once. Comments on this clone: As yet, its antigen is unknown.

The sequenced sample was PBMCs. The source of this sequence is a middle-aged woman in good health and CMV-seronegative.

The CDR3 bases are TGTGCCAGCAACGAACTAGCGGGAGGAGACGAGCAGTACTTC. This translates into CASNELAGGDEQYF. This sequence joins TRBV28 and TRBJ2-7; 12 bases are shared with TRBD2. The germline gives CDR1 MDHEN, CDR2 SYDVKM. This CDR3 has 14 amino acids. Losses at the gene ends were 7 bases for V and 5 bases for J; bases not matched to a gene: 6.